These 7 T cell receptor beta chains came from one sample sequenced in a study of T cell responses to AZD1222 COVID-19 vaccine. The repertoire was sequenced with immunoSEQ multiplex PCR; TCRdb's copy has only in-frame clones and lacks some. Counted here are around 160,000 clones, 90% to 95% occurring once; the ten biggest clones make up approximately 3.6%. The sequencing here drew on peripheral blood, taken 28 days after the second AZD1222 dose. The receptors were gathered from an adult who received the AZD1222 COVID-19 vaccine.

CDR3 residues: CASSLSPGQGFTEAFF. CDR3 nucleotides: TGTGCCAGCAGCCTATCCCCGGGACAGGGGTTCACTGAAGCTTTCTTT. This chain links TRBV5-6 with TRBJ1-1; 10 bases fit TRBD1. Per germline, CDR1 SGHDT and CDR2 YYEEEE. With V trimmed by 4 bases and J by 4 bases, 10 bases remained unmatched. The CDR3 totals 16 residues.

V is TRBV30 and J is TRBJ1-1; 7 bases are shared with TRBD1. Germline values: CDR1 GTSNPN, CDR2 SVGIG (reference sequence). This CDR3 comprises 16 residues. The V gene end was trimmed by 2 bases and the J gene end by 10 bases; junction bases not matched to a gene: 19. CDR3: CAWSPLLRGPSEGAFF. Written as DNA, the CDR3 is TGTGCCTGGAGTCCTCTCTTGAGGGGGCCGAGCGAGGGAGCTTTCTTT.

This clone is a singleton in its sample. This chain connects TRBV3-1 (or the pseudogene TRBV3-2) to TRBJ1-2; D uncertain. Trimming shortened V by 4 bases and J by 3 bases, and 12 bases separated the two germline ends. The CDR3 is 14 amino acids. Germline CDR1 and CDR2: LGHDT and YNNKEL (reference sequence). CDR3 region: CASSRARQHYGYTF. CDR3 bases: TGTGCCAGCAGCCGTGCGCGTCAGCACTATGGCTACACCTTC.

The rearrangement links TRBV7-6 to TRBJ2-7; no clear D gene. The CDR3 is 13 residues long. V lost 5 bases to trimming and J lost 7 bases, with 15 bases between them. Germline values: CDR1 SGHVS, CDR2 FNYEAQ. The CDR3 DNA follows: TGTGCCAGCAGCACCGACCCGCTGCAGGAGCAGTACTTC. Translation: CASSTDPLQEQYF.

In DNA, the CDR3 is TGTGCTAGTGGAGGCGGGGGGGCCTACGAGCAGTACTTC. Its translation is CASGGGGAYEQYF. V and J are TRBV12-5 and TRBJ2-7, with 9 bases aligning to TRBD2. The V segment lost 6 bases and the J segment 2 bases; nucleotides outside the gene matches: 2. Germline V gene sequence: CDR1 LGHNT, CDR2 FRNRAP. The length of the CDR3 is 13 residues.

The chain employs TRBV27 and TRBJ1-2; unclear D gene. CDR1 is MNHEY, CDR2 SMNVEV, per germline (reference sequence). CDR3 length equals 14 residues. The germline V and J ends were trimmed by 2 bases and 1 base, with 8 bases remaining between them. The CDR3 bases are TGTGCCAGCAGTTTAACGGCAGTTAACTATGGCTACACCTTC. It codes for CASSLTAVNYGYTF.

The J gene is TRBJ2-3, the V gene TRBV25-1; D possibly corresponds to TRBD1 (5 bases). The CDR3 runs 16 residues. CDR1 MGHDK and CDR2 SYGVNS come from the germline V gene. V shed 1 base and J shed 4 bases, with 15 bases lying between them. CDR3 nucleotide sequence: TGTGCCAGCAGTGAATCAGGGCAGTCTGGAGCAGATACGCAGTATTTT. This codes for CASSESGQSGADTQYF.